These T cell receptor beta chains were read from a single sample in a study of identifying expanded T cells in peripheral blood. The repertoire was sequenced with immunoSEQ multiplex PCR; TCRdb's copy has only in-frame clones and lacks some. The profile shows around 80,000 clones, around 90% of them singletons. Sequencing used blood. The receptor source for this set is a person aged 18 to 75 in good health. The CDR3 runs from the conserved cysteine through the conserved F or W. A D gene is named only where the DNA matches it firmly. Clone size appears in some rows only: once, few, many, or a class for an expanded clone.

>NA|NA|TRBV28|TRBJ2-7
CASSNFYEQYF
TGTGCCAGCAGTAACTTCTACGAGCAGTACTTC
>NA|NA|TRBV5-6|TRBJ1-2
CASSLGGGFFGYTF
TGTGCCAGCAGCTTGGGCGGGGGCTTCTTTGGCTACACCTTC
>NA|NA|TRBV5-6|TRBJ2-1
CASSLGERGIPEQFF
TGTGCCAGCAGCTTGGGAGAGAGGGGCATCCCTGAGCAGTTCTTC
>NA|NA|TRBV7-9|TRBJ2-1
CASSLAGSRYNEQFF
TGTGCCAGCAGCTTAGCGGGCTCAAGATACAATGAGCAGTTCTTC
>NA|TRBD1|TRBV28|TRBJ1-4
CASSFLGGTGVEYEKLFF
TGTGCCAGCAGTTTCCTCGGGGGGACAGGGGTTGAGTATGAAAAACTGTTTTTT
>NA|NA|TRBV18|TRBJ1-4
CASSPGRNEKLFF
TGTGCCAGCTCACCAGGACGGAATGAAAAACTGTTTTTT
>NA|TRBD1|TRBV29-1|TRBJ2-5
CSVEEGQPQETQYF
TGCAGCGTTGAAGAGGGACAGCCTCAAGAGACCCAGTACTTC
>few|TRBD1|TRBV6-1|TRBJ1-5
CASSWDRAGNQPQHF
TGTGCCAGCAGCTGGGACAGGGCGGGCAATCAGCCCCAGCATTTT
>once|TRBD2|TRBV6-6|TRBJ2-1
CASTSGTSGGAVEFF
TGTGCCAGTACCTCCGGGACTAGCGGGGGGGCAGTGGAGTTCTTC
>NA|NA|TRBV7-2|TRBJ2-1
CASSLIRYNEQFF
TGTGCCAGCAGCTTAATAAGGTACAATGAGCAGTTCTTC
>NA|NA|TRBV9|TRBJ1-2
CASSVGDGYGYTF
TGTGCCAGCAGCGTCGGGGACGGGTATGGCTACACCTTC
>NA|NA|TRBV4-1|TRBJ1-2
CASSHQDTRKGYTF
TGCGCCAGCAGCCATCAGGACACCCGAAAGGGCTACACCTTC
>NA|TRBD2|TRBV7-2|TRBJ2-7
CASSQPAGTNYEQYF
TGTGCCAGCAGCCAACCCGCCGGGACTAACTACGAGCAGTACTTC
>NA|TRBD1|TRBV5-5|TRBJ2-7
CASSQGQGSSYEQYF
TGTGCCAGCAGTCAAGGACAGGGGTCATCCTACGAGCAGTACTTC
>NA|NA|TRBV4-2|TRBJ1-3
CASSQDRGTFWNTIYF
TGTGCCAGCAGCCAAGATCGAGGGACTTTCTGGAACACCATATATTTT
>NA|TRBD1|TRBV4-1|TRBJ2-1
CASSQERARGNEQFF
TGCGCCAGCAGCCAAGAACGCGCCAGGGGGAATGAGCAGTTCTTC
>NA|NA|TRBV9|TRBJ2-5
CASSVGATLYQETQYF
TGTGCCAGCAGCGTAGGTGCAACCCTGTACCAAGAGACCCAGTACTTC
>NA|NA|TRBV30|TRBJ1-1
CAWSVRGGWTEAFF
TGTGCCTGGAGTGTACGAGGGGGTTGGACTGAAGCTTTCTTT
>NA|NA|TRBV9|TRBJ1-2
CASSGGGGITF
TGTGCCAGCAGTGGCGGGGGAGGTATCACCTTC
>NA|TRBD2|TRBV29-1|TRBJ2-2
CSVDFSGGSGELFF
TGCAGCGTTGATTTTAGCGGGGGGTCCGGGGAGCTGTTTTTT
>NA|NA|TRBV28|TRBJ1-5
CASRPMLNQPQHF
TGTGCCAGCAGACCTATGCTCAATCAGCCCCAGCATTTT
>once|NA|TRBV7-8|TRBJ1-2
CASSLGPPDGYTF
TGTGCCAGCAGCTTAGGACCGCCAGATGGCTACACCTTC
>few|NA|TRBV30|TRBJ1-1
CAWSGLNTEAFF
TGTGCCTGGAGCGGATTGAACACTGAAGCTTTCTTT
>NA|NA|TRBV4-1|TRBJ2-1
CASTGGGDGTYYNEQFF
TGCGCCAGCACTGGGGGTGGTGACGGGACCTATTACAATGAGCAGTTCTTC
>NA|NA|TRBV6-5|TRBJ1-1
CASSYTIFTTAPEAFF
TGTGCCAGCAGTTACACGATATTTACGACAGCCCCTGAAGCTTTCTTT
>once|TRBD2|TRBV27|TRBJ2-3
CASSFPPTGGADTQYF
TGTGCCAGCAGTTTCCCTCCCACCGGGGGGGCAGATACGCAGTATTTT
>NA|NA|TRBV29-1|TRBJ2-3
CSVEIRIPYTDTQYF
TGCAGCGTTGAGATAAGAATACCCTACACAGATACGCAGTATTTT
>NA|NA|TRBV7-2|TRBJ2-5
CASSLNRALGFETQYF
TGTGCCAGCAGCTTAAACAGGGCATTGGGTTTCGAGACCCAGTACTTC
>NA|TRBD1|TRBV6-4|TRBJ1-6
CASSPKPGTGGSSPLHF
TGTGCCAGCAGTCCAAAACCGGGGACAGGGGGAAGTTCACCCCTCCACTTT
>once|TRBD1|TRBV30|TRBJ2-5
CAWNRGLTQETQYF
TGTGCCTGGAATAGGGGGCTAACCCAAGAGACCCAGTACTTC
>NA|NA|TRBV4-1|TRBJ2-3
CASSQLRKDSVTLRTDTQYF
TGCGCCAGCAGCCAATTGAGAAAGGATTCCGTCACTCTCCGCACAGATACGCAGTATTTT
>NA|NA|TRBV19|TRBJ2-1
CASKRGIGDNEQFF
TGTGCCAGTAAACGTGGTATAGGGGACAATGAGCAGTTCTTC
>NA|NA|TRBV19|TRBJ1-1
CASSAGRITEAFF
TGTGCCAGTAGCGCAGGGCGGATCACTGAAGCTTTCTTT
>NA|TRBD1|TRBV27|TRBJ1-6
CASSLSPGDRGVSPLHF
TGTGCCAGCAGTTTATCGCCGGGGGACAGGGGGGTTTCACCCCTCCACTTT
>few|NA|TRBV6-1|TRBJ1-5
CASSAQSPNQPQHF
TGTGCCAGCAGTGCACAGTCTCCCAATCAGCCCCAGCATTTT
>once|NA|TRBV6-5|TRBJ2-4
CASSSDGGIAKNIQYF
TGTGCCAGCAGTTCAGATGGGGGTATAGCCAAAAACATTCAGTACTTC
>NA|NA|TRBV5-6|TRBJ2-5
CASTIGPGAQETQYF
TGTGCCAGCACAATAGGCCCAGGGGCCCAAGAGACCCAGTACTTC
>NA|NA|TRBV27|TRBJ2-5
CASSFQETQYF
TGTGCCAGCAGTTTTCAAGAGACCCAGTACTTC
>few|NA|TRBV5-1|TRBJ2-3
CASSPRTSTDTQYF
TGCGCCAGCAGCCCGAGGACCAGCACAGATACGCAGTATTTT